This T cell receptor beta chain was sequenced during a study of CD8 T cells in ankylosing spondylitis. Comment on this clonotype: What it binds is not known.

V was clipped by 3 bases and J by 8 bases, with 11 bases between them. CDR1 and CDR2 from the germline V gene are KGHSH and LQKENI. CDR3 length: 13 amino acids. Each TCR beta library was made by quantitative 5'-RACE that incorporated molecular barcodes. TCRdb reanalysed the 5' RACE reads using MiXCR and keeps one entry per CDR3 protein. The profile covers roughly 700,000 distinct CDR3 sequences, with around 19% appearing a single time and around 19% taken by the ten largest. Study observations and caveats: A TCR beta motif of roughly eight highly homologous variants seemed to mark ankylosing spondylitis blood. Reports say disease-linked clones showed up significantly more in matched ankylosing spondylitis synovial fluid. Some motif variants had been reported before (in reactive arthritis synovial fluid and blood). Clones linked to disease, bearing a CD8+ phenotype, were relatively rare in peripheral blood.

This receptor was obtained from a male donor with ankylosing spondylitis. V and J are TRBV18 and TRBJ2-1; no definite D call. The source material was blood, either unsorted or a sorted T cell fraction (not recorded which). The CDR3 coding sequence is TGTGCCAGCTCACCCCCCGGTTACGATGAGCAGTTCTTC. Translated: CASSPPGYDEQFF.